This T cell receptor beta chain is from a study of low-dose radiotherapy and immunotherapy resistance in tumors. Overall study: Cohort 1 got 0.5 Gy per fraction every 2 weeks, 6.5 Gy in total. Over 26 weeks, cohort 2 got 1 Gy every two weeks, reaching 13 Gy. Daily, from cycle 1 day 1 and for four cycles, patients took oral aspirin 300 mg.

Time point denoted: before trial treatment. The patients who were eligible all carried advanced solid tumors that lacked tumor-infiltrating lymphocytes, meaning the tumors were TIL-negative. This clonotype was counted many times. TRAV- and TRBV-specific primers primed first-strand cDNA, covering alpha and beta chains. With a constant-region primer and a V-primer adapter, TCRs were subjected to around 20 PCR cycles of amplification. A single record per CDR3 protein comes from TCRdb applying MiXCR to the reads. The sample shows 70,000 to 90,000 distinct CDR3 sequences, roughly a sixth of them seen only once. The CDR3 spans 14 residues. Looked up from germline, CDR1 is MNHEY and CDR2 is SMNVEV (reference sequence). The germline V and J ends were trimmed by 2 bases and 4 bases, with 11 bases remaining between them.

The chain recombines TRBV27 with TRBJ2-5; no firm D call. This clonotype originated in a male donor with prostate cancer. The sample was PBMCs, taken before treatment. The CDR3 protein is CASSLGRASETQYF. The DNA of the CDR3 is TGTGCCAGCAGTTTAGGGCGTGCCTCAGAGACCCAGTACTTC.